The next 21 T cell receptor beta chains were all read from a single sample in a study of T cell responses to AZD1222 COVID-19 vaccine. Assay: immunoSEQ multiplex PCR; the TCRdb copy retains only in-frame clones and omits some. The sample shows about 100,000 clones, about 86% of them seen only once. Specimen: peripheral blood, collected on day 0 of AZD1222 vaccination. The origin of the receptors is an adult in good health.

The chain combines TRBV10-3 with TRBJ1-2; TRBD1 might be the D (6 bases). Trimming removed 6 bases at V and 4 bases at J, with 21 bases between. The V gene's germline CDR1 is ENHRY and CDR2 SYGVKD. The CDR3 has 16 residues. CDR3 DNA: TGTGCCATCAGACCCCGGCTACAGGGTAATCGCTATGGCTACACCTTC. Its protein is CAIRPRLQGNRYGYTF.

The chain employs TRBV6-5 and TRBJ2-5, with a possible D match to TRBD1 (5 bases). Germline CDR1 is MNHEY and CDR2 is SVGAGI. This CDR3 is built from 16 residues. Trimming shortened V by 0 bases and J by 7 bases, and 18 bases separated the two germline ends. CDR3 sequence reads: CASSYSKSGPPRTQYF. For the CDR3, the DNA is TGTGCCAGCAGTTACTCGAAGTCAGGGCCCCCCAGGACCCAGTACTTC.

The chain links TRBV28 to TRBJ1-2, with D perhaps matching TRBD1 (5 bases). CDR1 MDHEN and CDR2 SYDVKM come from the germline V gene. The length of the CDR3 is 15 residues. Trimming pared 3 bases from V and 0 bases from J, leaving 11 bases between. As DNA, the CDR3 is TGTGCCAGCAGTTTTGGGGGGACTTCTAACTATGGCTACACCTTC. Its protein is CASSFGGTSNYGYTF.

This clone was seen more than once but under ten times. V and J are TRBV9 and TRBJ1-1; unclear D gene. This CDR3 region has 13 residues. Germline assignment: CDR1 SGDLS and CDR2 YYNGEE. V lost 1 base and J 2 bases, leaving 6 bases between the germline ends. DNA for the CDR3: TGTGCCAGCAGCGTATCGCCAAACACTGAAGCTTTCTTT. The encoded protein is CASSVSPNTEAFF.

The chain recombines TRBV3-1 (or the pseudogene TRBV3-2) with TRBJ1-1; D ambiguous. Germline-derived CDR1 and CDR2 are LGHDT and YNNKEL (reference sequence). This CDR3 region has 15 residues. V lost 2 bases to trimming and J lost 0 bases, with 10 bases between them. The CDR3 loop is CASSQPSLMNTEAFF. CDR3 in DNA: TGTGCCAGCAGCCAACCCTCTCTTATGAACACTGAAGCTTTCTTT.

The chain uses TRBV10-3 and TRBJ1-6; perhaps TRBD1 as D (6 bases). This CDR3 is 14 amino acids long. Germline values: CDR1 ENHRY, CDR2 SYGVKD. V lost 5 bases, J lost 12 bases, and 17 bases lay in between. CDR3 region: CAISLGQSPGPLHF. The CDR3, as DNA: TGTGCCATCAGTCTTGGACAGTCCCCAGGACCCCTCCACTTT.

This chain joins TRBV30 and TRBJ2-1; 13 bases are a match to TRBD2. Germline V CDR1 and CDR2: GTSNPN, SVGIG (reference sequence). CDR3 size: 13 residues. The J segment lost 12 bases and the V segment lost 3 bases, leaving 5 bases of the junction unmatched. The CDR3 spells CAWSGLAGEGQFF. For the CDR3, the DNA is TGTGCCTGGAGCGGACTAGCGGGAGAAGGGCAGTTCTTC.

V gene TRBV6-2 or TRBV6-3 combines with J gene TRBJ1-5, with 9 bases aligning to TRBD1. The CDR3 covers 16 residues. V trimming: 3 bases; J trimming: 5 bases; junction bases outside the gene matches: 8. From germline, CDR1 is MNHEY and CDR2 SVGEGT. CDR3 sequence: CASSYGTGQGYQPQHF. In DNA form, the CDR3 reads TGTGCCAGCAGTTATGGGACGGGACAGGGTTATCAGCCCCAGCATTTT.

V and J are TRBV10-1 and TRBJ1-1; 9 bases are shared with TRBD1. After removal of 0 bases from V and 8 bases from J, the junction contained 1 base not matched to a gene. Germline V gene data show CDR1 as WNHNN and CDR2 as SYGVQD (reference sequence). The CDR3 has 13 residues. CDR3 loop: CASSESGTGEAFF. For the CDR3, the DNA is TGCGCCAGCAGTGAGTCCGGGACAGGGGAAGCTTTCTTT.

CDR3 amino acids: CASSMASEAFF. CDR3 coding DNA: TGTGCCAGTAGTATGGCGAGTGAAGCTTTCTTT. The chain joins TRBV19 to TRBJ1-1, with D uncertain. CDR3 length equals 11 residues. Trimming removed 3 bases from V and 7 bases from J, with 6 bases in between. The germline CDR1 and CDR2 sequences are LNHDA and SQIVND (reference sequence).

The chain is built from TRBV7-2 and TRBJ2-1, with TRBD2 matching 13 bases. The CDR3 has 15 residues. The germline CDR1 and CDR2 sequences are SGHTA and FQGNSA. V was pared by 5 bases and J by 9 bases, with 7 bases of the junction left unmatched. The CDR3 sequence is CASSQLLAGGLEQFF. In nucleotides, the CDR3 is TGTGCCAGCAGCCAATTACTAGCGGGGGGGCTTGAGCAGTTCTTC. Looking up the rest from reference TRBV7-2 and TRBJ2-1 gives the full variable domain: GAGVSQSPSNKVTEKGKDVELRCDPISGHTALYWYRQSLGQGLEFLIYFQGNSAPDKSGLPSDRFSAERTGGSVSTLTIQRTQQEDSAVYLCASSQLLAGGLEQFFGPGTRLTVL.

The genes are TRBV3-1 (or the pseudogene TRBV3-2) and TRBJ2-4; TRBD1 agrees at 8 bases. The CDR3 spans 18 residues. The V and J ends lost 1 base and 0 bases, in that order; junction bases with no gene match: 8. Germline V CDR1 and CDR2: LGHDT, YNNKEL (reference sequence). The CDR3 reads CASSQGVRTGRAKNIQYF. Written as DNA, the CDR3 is TGTGCCAGCAGCCAAGGCGTCAGGACAGGGCGAGCCAAAAACATTCAGTACTTC.

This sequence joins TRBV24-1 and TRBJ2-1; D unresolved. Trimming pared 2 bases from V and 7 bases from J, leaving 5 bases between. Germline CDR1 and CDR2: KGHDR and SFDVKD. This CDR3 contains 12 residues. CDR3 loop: CATSDYVNEQFF. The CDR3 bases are TGTGCCACCAGTGATTATGTGAATGAGCAGTTCTTC.

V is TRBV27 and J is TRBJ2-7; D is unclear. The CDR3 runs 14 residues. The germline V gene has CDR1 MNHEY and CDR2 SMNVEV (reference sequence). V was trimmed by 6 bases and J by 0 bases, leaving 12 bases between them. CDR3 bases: TGTGCCAGCAGGGAAAACTGGCTCTCCTACGAGCAGTACTTC. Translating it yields CASRENWLSYEQYF.

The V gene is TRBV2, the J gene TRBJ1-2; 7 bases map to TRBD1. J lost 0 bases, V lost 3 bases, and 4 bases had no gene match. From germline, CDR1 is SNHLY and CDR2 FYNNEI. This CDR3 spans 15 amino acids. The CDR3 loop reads CASSEWDSSNYGYTF. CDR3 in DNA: TGTGCCAGCAGTGAGTGGGACAGTTCTAACTATGGCTACACCTTC.

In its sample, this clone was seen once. The CDR3 nucleotides read TGTGCCACCAGTGACATTACAGGAGTTGAAGCTTTCTTT. Translation gives CATSDITGVEAFF. This chain joins TRBV24-1 and TRBJ1-1; tentatively, D is TRBD1 (5 bases). Germline V gene data show CDR1 as KGHDR and CDR2 as SFDVKD. V shed 4 bases and J shed 7 bases, with 12 bases lying between them. This CDR3 has 13 amino acids.

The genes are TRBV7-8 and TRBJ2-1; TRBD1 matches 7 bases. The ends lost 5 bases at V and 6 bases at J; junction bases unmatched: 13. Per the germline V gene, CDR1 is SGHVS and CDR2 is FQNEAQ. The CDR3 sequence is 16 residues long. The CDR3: CASSGPGTVGANEQFF. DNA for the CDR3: TGTGCCAGCAGCGGACCCGGGACAGTGGGGGCCAATGAGCAGTTCTTC.

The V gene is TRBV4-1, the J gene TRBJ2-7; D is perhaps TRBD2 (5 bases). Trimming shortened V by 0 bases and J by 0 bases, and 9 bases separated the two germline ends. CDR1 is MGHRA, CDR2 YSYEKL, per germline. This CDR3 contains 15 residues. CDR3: CASSQDEGSSYEQYF. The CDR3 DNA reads TGCGCCAGCAGCCAAGATGAAGGGAGCTCCTACGAGCAGTACTTC.

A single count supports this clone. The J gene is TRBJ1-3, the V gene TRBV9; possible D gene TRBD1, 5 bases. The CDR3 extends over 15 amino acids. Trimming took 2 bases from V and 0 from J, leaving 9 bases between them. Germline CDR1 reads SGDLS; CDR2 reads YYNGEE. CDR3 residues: CASSVDTFSGNTIYF. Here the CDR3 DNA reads TGTGCCAGCAGCGTGGACACATTCTCTGGAAACACCATATATTTT.

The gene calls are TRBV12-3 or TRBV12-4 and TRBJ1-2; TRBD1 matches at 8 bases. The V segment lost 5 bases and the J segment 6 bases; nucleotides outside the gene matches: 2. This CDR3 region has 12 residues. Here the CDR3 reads CASSPTGDGYTF. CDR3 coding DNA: TGTGCCAGCAGTCCGACAGGGGATGGCTACACCTTC.

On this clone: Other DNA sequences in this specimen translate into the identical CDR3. Written as DNA, the CDR3 is TGTGCCAGCTCCGGGACAGGGGGCAATCAGCCCCAGCATTTT. Translated: CASSGTGGNQPQHF. The chain uses TRBV6-5 and TRBJ1-5; 10 positions agree with TRBD1. V lost 8 bases and J lost 2; bases outside the gene matches: 3. This CDR3 comprises 14 residues. The germline V gene has CDR1 MNHEY and CDR2 SVGAGI.